The source of this TCR beta chain is a study of CD8 T cells in ankylosing spondylitis. Findings and caveats of the study: Roughly eight highly homologous variants made up a TCR beta motif that seemed to typify ankylosing spondylitis blood.

For this clonotype: The antigen remains unidentified.

Germline V gives CDR1 MNHEY, CDR2 SMNVEV (reference sequence). This CDR3 region has 16 residues. Losses at the gene ends were 5 bases for V and 1 base for J; bases not matched to a gene: 4. One entry per CDR3 protein, called by TCRdb with MiXCR from the 5' RACE reads. The table has 250,000 to 300,000 distinct CDR3 sequences, 20% seen once. The sequencing input was blood, either unsorted or a sorted T cell fraction (not recorded which). The clonotype comes from a male donor with ankylosing spondylitis or in good health (not recorded which). The rearrangement links TRBV27 to TRBJ2-2; 10 bases are shared with TRBD2. CDR3 loop: CASSPASGRNTGELFF. CDR3 bases: TGTGCCAGCAGTCCCGCTAGCGGGAGGAACACCGGGGAGCTGTTTTTT.